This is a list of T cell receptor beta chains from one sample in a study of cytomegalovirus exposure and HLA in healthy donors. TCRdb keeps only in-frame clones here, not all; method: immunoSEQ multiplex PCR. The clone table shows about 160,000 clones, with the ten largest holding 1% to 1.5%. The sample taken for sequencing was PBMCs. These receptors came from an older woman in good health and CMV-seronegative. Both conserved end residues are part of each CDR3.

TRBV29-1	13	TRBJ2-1	CSVTRLSYNEQFF
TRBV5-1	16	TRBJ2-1	CASSLRRGGNYNEQFF
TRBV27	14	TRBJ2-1	CASSLGAGGNEQFF
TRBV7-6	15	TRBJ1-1	CASSSGQAVNTEAFF
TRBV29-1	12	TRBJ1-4	CSVLMGAEKLFF
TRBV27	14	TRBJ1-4	CASSLTGGYEKLFF
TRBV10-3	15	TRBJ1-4	CAISDPRGTNEKLFF
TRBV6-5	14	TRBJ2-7	CASSYNRATYEQYF
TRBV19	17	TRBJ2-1	CASSIQSTSGPYNEQFF
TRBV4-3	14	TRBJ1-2	CASSHRGFDYGYTF
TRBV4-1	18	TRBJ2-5	CASSQDVPGQGLQETQYF
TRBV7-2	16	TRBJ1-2	CASSLRMGGQGIGYTF
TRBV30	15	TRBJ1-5	CAWSPSTGSNQPQHF
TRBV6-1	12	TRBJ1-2	CASIRQDYGYTF